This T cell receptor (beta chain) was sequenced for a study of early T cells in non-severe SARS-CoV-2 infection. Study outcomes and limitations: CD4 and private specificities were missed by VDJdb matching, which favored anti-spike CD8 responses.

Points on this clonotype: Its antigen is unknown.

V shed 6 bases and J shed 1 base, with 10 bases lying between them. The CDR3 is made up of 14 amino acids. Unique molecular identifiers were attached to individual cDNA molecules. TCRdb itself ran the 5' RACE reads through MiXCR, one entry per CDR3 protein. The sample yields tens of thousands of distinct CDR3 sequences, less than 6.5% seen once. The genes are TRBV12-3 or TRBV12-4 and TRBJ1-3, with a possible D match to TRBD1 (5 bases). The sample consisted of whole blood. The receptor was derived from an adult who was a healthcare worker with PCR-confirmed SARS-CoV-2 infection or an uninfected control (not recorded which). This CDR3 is CASSRQGSGNTIYF. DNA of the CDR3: TGTGCCAGCAGCCGTCAGGGTTCTGGAAACACCATATATTTT.